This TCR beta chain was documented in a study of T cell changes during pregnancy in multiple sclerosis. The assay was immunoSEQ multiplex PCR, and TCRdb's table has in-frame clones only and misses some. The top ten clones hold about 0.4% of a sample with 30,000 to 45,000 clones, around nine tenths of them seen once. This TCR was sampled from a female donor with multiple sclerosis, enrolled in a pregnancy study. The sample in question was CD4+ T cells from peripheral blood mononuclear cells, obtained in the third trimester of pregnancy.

CDR3: CASSSGTSFGTDTQYF. DNA for the CDR3: TGTGCCAGTAGTTCCGGGACTAGCTTTGGCACAGATACGCAGTATTTT. V and J are TRBV19 and TRBJ2-3; 9 bases map to TRBD2. Germline V gene data show CDR1 as LNHDA and CDR2 as SQIVND (reference sequence). The V gene end was trimmed by 5 bases and the J gene end by 1 base; junction bases not matched to a gene: 7. The CDR3 consists of 16 residues.